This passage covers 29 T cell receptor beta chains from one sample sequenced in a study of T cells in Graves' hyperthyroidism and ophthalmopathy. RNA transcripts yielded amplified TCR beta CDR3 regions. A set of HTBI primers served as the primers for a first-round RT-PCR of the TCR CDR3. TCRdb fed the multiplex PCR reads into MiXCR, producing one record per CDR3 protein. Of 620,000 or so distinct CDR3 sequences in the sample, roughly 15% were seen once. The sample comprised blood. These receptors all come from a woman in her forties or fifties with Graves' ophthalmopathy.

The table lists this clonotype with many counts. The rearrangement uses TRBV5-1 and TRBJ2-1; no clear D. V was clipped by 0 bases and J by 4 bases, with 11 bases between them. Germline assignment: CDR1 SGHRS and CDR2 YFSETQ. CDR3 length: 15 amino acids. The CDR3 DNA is TGCGCCAGCAGCTTGGCGTCAGCTCCTTACAATGAGCAGTTCTTC. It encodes CASSLASAPYNEQFF.

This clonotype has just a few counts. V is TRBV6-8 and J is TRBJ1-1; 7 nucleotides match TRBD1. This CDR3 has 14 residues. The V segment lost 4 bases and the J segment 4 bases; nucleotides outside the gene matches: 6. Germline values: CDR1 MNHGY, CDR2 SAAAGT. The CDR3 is CASSSTRGSTEAFF. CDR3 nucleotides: TGTGCCAGCAGTTCAACCAGGGGGTCCACTGAAGCTTTCTTT.

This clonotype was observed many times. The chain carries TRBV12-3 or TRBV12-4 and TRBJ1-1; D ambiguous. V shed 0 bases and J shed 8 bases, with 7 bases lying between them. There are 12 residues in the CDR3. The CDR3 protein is CASSLAPDEAFF. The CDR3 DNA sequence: TGTGCCAGCAGTTTAGCGCCGGACGAAGCTTTCTTT.

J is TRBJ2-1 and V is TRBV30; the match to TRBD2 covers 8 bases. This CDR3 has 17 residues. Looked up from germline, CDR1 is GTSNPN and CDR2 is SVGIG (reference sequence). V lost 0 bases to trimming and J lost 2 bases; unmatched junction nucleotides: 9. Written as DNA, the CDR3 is TGTGCCTGGAGTGTTGGAGGTAATAGCGGGACCTACAATGAGCAGTTCTTC. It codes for CAWSVGGNSGTYNEQFF.

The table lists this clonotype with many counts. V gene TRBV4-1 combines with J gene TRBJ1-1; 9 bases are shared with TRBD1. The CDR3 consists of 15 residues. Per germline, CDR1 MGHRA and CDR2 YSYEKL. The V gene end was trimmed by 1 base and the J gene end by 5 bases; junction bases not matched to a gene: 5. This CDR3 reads CASSQVAQGATEAFF. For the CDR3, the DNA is TGCGCCAGCAGCCAAGTTGCACAGGGGGCGACTGAAGCTTTCTTT.

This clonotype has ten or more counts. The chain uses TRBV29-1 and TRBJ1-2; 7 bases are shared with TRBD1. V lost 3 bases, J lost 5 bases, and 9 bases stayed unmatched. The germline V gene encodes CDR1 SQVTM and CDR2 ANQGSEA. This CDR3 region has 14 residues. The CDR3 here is CSVESWDRPYGYTF. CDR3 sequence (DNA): TGCAGCGTTGAGTCCTGGGACAGACCATATGGCTACACCTTC. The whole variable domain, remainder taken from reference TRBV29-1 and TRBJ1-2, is SAVISQKPSRDICQRGTSLTIQCQVDSQVTMMFWYRQQPGQSLTLIATANQGSEATYESGFVIDKFPISRPNLTFSTLTVSNMSPEDSSIYLCSVESWDRPYGYTFGSGTRLTVV.

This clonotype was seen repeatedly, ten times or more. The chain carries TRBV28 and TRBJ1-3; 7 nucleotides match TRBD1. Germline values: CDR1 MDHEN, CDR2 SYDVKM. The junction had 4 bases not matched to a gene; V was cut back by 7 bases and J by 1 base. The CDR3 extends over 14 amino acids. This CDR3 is CASTPTGSGNTIYF. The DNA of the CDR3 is TGTGCCAGCACCCCGACAGGGTCTGGAAACACCATATATTTT.

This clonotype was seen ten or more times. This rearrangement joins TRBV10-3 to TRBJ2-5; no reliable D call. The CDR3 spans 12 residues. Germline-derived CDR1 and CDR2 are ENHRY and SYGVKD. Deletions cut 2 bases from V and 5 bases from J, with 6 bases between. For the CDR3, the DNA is TGTGCCATCAGTGAGATCGGCGAGACCCAGTACTTC. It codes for CAISEIGETQYF.

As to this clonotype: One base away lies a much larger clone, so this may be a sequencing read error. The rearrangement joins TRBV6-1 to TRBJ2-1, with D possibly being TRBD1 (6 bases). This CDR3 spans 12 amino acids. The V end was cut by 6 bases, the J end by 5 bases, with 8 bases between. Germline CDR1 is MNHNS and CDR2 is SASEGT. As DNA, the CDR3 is TGTGCCAGCAGATCAGGGGACAATGAGCAGTTCTTC. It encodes CASRSGDNEQFF.

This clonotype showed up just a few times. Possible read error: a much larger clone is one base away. DNA for the CDR3: TGTGCCAGCAGCAACGGGATTAGCGGAGAGACCCAGTACTTC. Translating it yields CASSNGISGETQYF. The rearrangement joins TRBV7-9 to TRBJ2-5; TRBD2 might be the D (6 bases). V shed 5 bases and J shed 4 bases, with 14 bases lying between them. CDR1 is SEHNR and CDR2 is FQNEAQ in the germline V gene (reference sequence). CDR3 length: 14 amino acids.

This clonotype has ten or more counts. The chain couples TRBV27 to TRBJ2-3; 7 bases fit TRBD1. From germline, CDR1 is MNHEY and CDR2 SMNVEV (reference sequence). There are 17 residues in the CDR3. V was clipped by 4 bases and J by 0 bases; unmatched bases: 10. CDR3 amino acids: CASSSYSTGISTDTQYF. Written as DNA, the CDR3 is TGTGCCAGCAGTTCCTACTCGACAGGGATAAGCACAGATACGCAGTATTTT.

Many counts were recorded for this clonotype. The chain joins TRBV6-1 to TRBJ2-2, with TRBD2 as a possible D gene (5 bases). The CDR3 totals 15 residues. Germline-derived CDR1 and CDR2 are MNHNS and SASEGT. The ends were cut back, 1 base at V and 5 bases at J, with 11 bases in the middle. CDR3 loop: CASSEEVGGTGELFF. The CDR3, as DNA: TGTGCCAGCAGTGAAGAAGTTGGCGGGACCGGGGAGCTGTTTTTT.

CDR3 nucleotides: TGTGCCAGCAGCAGCCTTCCGGGACAGGGCGGGACCGGGGAGCTGTTTTTT. It yields the protein CASSSLPGQGGTGELFF. The genes are TRBV7-9 and TRBJ2-2, with 9 bases matching TRBD1. Trimming cost V 5 bases and J 5 bases; bases outside gene matches: 12. Germline values: CDR1 SEHNR, CDR2 FQNEAQ (reference sequence). The CDR3 runs 17 residues.

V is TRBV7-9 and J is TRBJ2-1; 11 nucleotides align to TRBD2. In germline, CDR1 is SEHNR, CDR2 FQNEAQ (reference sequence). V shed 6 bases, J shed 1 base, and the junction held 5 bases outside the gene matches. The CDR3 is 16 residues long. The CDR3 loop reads CASRLTSGSSYNEQFF. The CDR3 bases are TGTGCCAGCAGGCTCACTAGCGGGAGTTCCTACAATGAGCAGTTCTTC.

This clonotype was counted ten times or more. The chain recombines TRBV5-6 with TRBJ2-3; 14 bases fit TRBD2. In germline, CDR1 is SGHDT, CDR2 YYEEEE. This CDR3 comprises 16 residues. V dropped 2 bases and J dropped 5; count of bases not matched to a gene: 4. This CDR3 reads CASSFGLAGGLDTQYF. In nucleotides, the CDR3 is TGTGCCAGCAGCTTCGGACTAGCGGGAGGTCTAGATACGCAGTATTTT.

DNA for the CDR3: TGTGCCAGCAGCACACCTTCTCGCGGGAGGAACTCTGGGGCCAACGTCCTGACTTTC. Amino acids: CASSTPSRGRNSGANVLTF. The V call is TRBV9, the J call TRBJ2-6, with TRBD2 matching over 8 bases. CDR3 length: 19 amino acids. V lost 4 bases and J lost 0; bases outside the gene matches: 12. Germline CDR1 SGDLS, CDR2 YYNGEE.

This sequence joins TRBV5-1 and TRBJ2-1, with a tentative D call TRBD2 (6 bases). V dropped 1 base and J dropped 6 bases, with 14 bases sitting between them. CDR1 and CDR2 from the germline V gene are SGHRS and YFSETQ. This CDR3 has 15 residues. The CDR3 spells CASSLRPGEANEQFF. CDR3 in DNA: TGCGCCAGCAGCTTGAGGCCGGGAGAAGCCAATGAGCAGTTCTTC.

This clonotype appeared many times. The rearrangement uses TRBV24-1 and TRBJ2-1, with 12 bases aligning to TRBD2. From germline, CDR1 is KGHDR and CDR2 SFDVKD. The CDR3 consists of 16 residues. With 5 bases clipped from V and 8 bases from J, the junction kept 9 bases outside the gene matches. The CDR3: CATSAITSGRRDEQFF. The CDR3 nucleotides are TGTGCCACCAGTGCAATAACTAGCGGGAGGAGGGATGAGCAGTTCTTC.

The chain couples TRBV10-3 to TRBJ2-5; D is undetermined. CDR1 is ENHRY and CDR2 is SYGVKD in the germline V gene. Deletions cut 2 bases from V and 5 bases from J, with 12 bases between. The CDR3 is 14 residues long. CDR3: CAISERQDVETQYF. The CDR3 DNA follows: TGTGCCATCAGTGAGAGGCAGGACGTTGAGACCCAGTACTTC.

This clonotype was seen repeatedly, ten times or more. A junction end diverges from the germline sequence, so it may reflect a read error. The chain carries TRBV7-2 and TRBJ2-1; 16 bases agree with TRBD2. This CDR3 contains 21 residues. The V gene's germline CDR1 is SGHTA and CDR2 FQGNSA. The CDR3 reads CASSLRLNAGTSGRVYYEQFF. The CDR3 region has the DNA TGTGCCAGCAGCCTACGTTTAAATGCCGGGACTAGCGGGAGGGTCTACTATGAGCAGTTCTTC.

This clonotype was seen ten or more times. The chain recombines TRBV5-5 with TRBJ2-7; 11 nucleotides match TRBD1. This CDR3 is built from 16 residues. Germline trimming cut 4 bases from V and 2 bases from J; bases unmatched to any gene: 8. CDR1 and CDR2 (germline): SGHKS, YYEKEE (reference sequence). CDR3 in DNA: TGTGCCAGCAGCCCCTTCCCGGGACAGGGGGCCTACGAGCAGTACTTC. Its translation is CASSPFPGQGAYEQYF.

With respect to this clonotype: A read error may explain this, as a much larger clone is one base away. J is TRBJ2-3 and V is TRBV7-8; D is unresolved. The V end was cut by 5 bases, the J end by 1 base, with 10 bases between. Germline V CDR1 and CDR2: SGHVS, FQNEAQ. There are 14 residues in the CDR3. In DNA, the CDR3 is TGTGCCAGCAGCCCGATTCAGGGCACAGATACGCAGTATTTT. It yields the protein CASSPIQGTDTQYF.

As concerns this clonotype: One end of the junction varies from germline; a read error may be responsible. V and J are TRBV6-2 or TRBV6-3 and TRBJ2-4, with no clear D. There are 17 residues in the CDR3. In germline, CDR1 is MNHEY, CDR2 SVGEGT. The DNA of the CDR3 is TGTGCCACCAGTTCACCGCACTTCGTCCAGGCCAAAAACATTCAGTACTTC. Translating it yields CATSSPHFVQAKNIQYF.

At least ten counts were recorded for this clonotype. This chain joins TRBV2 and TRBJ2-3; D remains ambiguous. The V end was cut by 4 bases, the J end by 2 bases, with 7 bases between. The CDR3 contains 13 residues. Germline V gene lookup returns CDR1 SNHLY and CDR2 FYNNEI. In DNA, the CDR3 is TGTGCCAGCAGTGTAATCATCACAGATACGCAGTATTTT. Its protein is CASSVIITDTQYF.

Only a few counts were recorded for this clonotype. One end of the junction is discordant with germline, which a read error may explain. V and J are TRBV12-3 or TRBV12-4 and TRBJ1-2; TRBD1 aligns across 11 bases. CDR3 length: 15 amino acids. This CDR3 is CASSLAGQGVSGYTF. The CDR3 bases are TGTGCCAGCAGTTTAGCGGGACAGGGGGTCTCTGGCTACACTTTC.

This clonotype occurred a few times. The CDR3 spells CASSLEMWGSGTGELFF. CDR3 bases: TGTGCCAGCAGCTTAGAGATGTGGGGGAGTGGGACCGGGGAGCTGTTTTTT. The chain carries TRBV11-2 and TRBJ2-2; D is tentatively TRBD1 or TRBD2 (5 bases each). The CDR3 is 17 residues long. In germline, CDR1 is SGHAT, CDR2 FQNNGV. V was pared by 0 bases and J by 5 bases, with 16 bases between.

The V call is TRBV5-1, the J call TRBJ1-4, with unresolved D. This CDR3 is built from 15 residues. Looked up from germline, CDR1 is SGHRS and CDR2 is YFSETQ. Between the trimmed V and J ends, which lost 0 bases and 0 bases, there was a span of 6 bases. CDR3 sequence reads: CASSLADATNEKLFF. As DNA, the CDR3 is TGCGCCAGCAGCTTGGCGGATGCAACTAATGAAAAACTGTTTTTT. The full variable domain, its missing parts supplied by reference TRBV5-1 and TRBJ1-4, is KAGVTQTPRYLIKTRGQQVTLSCSPISGHRSVSWYQQTPGQGLQFLFEYFSETQRNKGNFPGRFSGRQFSNSRSEMNVSTLELGDSALYLCASSLADATNEKLFFGSGTQLSVL.

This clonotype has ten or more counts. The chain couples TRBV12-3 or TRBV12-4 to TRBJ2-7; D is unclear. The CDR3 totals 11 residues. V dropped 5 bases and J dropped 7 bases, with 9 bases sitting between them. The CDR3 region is CASSRLGEQYF. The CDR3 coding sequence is TGTGCCAGCAGTCGTCTAGGGGAGCAGTACTTC.

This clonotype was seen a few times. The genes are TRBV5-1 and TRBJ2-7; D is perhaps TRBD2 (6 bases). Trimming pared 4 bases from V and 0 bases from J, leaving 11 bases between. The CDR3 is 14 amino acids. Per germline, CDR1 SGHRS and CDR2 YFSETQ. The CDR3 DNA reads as TGCGCCAGCAGCACGGGACTGAGCTCCTACGAGCAGTACTTC. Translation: CASSTGLSSYEQYF.